This TCR beta chain was retrieved from a study of T cell responses to AZD1222 COVID-19 vaccine. Study findings and constraints: Among spike-specific TCRs, nearly half reportedly target unmutated variant regions. Clonal diversity was possibly underestimated, and white British individuals and females predominated among donors.

Germline lookup yields CDR1 SGHRS and CDR2 YFSETQ. V was pared by 0 bases and J by 6 bases, with 4 bases of the junction left unmatched. The CDR3 spans 14 residues. Produced via immunoSEQ multiplex PCR; TCRdb's table is partial and in-frame only. This sample carries approximately 120,000 clones, more than 80% of them seen once, and the ten largest clones take approximately 4.2%. This clone showed up just once. Antigen: not known. Sequencing was performed on peripheral blood, taken on day 0 of AZD1222 vaccination. The chain employs TRBV5-1 and TRBJ1-1; 8 nucleotides agree with TRBD1. The sequence was collected from an adult in good health. CDR3 in amino acids: CASSLGQGFPEAFF. In nucleotides, the CDR3 is TGCGCCAGCAGCTTGGGACAGGGGTTTCCTGAAGCTTTCTTT.